The rows below give T cell receptor beta chains drawn from one sample of a study of blood T cells in healthy people across ages. MiXCR, run by TCRdb on the 5' RACE reads, gives a single entry per CDR3 protein. The table shows under 2 million distinct CDR3 sequences, with roughly 30% occurring only once. Material for sequencing was blood. The receptor source for this set is a woman in her twenties or thirties in good health. CDR3s include the opening cysteine and the closing phenylalanine or tryptophan. Each record gives: clone size, J gene, V gene, D gene, CDR3 DNA, CDR3 protein. D genes are given only for firm matches. Not all rows give a size; the values are once, few, many and, for expanded clones, a class.

clone size: -
J gene: TRBJ1-1
V gene: TRBV7-9
D gene: -
CDR3 DNA: TGTGCCAGCAGACGCAACCAGGGACAGAACACTGAAGCTTTCTTT
CDR3 protein: CASRRNQGQNTEAFF

clone size: -
J gene: TRBJ2-5
V gene: TRBV7-9
D gene: TRBD1
CDR3 DNA: TGTGCCAGCAGCCTTCGGACAGGGGGGATGGAGACCCAGTACTTC
CDR3 protein: CASSLRTGGMETQYF

clone size: -
J gene: TRBJ1-4
V gene: TRBV3-1
D gene: -
CDR3 DNA: TGTGCCAGCAAGTCGCTTGGTAATGAAAAACTGTTTTTT
CDR3 protein: CASKSLGNEKLFF

clone size: -
J gene: TRBJ1-2
V gene: TRBV29-1
D gene: -
CDR3 DNA: TGCAGCGTGAGCACGCCAGGGGTGATGAGGTATGGCTACACCTTC
CDR3 protein: CSVSTPGVMRYGYTF

clone size: -
J gene: TRBJ2-5
V gene: TRBV4-2
D gene: TRBD2
CDR3 DNA: TGTGCCAGCAGCCAAGAGGCAGTAGCGGGGGGTGGGACCCAGTACTTC
CDR3 protein: CASSQEAVAGGGTQYF

clone size: -
J gene: TRBJ2-5
V gene: TRBV18
D gene: -
CDR3 DNA: TGTGCCAGCTCACCACCGGACCCGAGGGAGACCCAGTACTTC
CDR3 protein: CASSPPDPRETQYF

clone size: few
J gene: TRBJ1-1
V gene: TRBV14
D gene: -
CDR3 DNA: TGTGCCACCCGGACAGTCGGAGCGGAAGCTTTCTTT
CDR3 protein: CATRTVGAEAFF

clone size: -
J gene: TRBJ1-4
V gene: TRBV15
D gene: -
CDR3 DNA: TGTGCCACCAGCAAGGGCGGGATCACTAATGAAAAACTGTTTTTT
CDR3 protein: CATSKGGITNEKLFF

clone size: -
J gene: TRBJ1-1
V gene: TRBV20-1
D gene: -
CDR3 DNA: TGCAGTGCTAGTCCCCAGGGTGAAGCTTTCTTT
CDR3 protein: CSASPQGEAFF

clone size: -
J gene: TRBJ2-7
V gene: TRBV9
D gene: TRBD1
CDR3 DNA: TGTGCCAGCAGCACCACAGGACAGGGGCCCTACGAGCAGTACTTC
CDR3 protein: CASSTTGQGPYEQYF

clone size: -
J gene: TRBJ2-3
V gene: TRBV5-1
D gene: -
CDR3 DNA: TGCGCCAGCAGCCGGGAGACAGGCGCAGATACGCAGTATTTT
CDR3 protein: CASSRETGADTQYF

clone size: few
J gene: TRBJ1-4
V gene: TRBV28
D gene: -
CDR3 DNA: TGTGCCAGCAGTCCTTTTCTCGGACAGCCGGGAAGTGAAAAACTGTTTTTT
CDR3 protein: CASSPFLGQPGSEKLFF

clone size: few
J gene: TRBJ2-7
V gene: TRBV5-1
D gene: TRBD1
CDR3 DNA: TGCGCCAGCAGCGAAATGCCAGGGACAGGGGGCTACGAGCAGTACTTC
CDR3 protein: CASSEMPGTGGYEQYF

clone size: few
J gene: TRBJ2-7
V gene: TRBV10-3
D gene: -
CDR3 DNA: TGTGCCATCAGTGAGCACAGCGGCTACGAGCAGTACTTC
CDR3 protein: CAISEHSGYEQYF

clone size: -
J gene: TRBJ2-7
V gene: TRBV9
D gene: -
CDR3 DNA: TGTGCCAGCAGCGTAGGGATTGCGAGCCCCTACGAGCAGTACTTC
CDR3 protein: CASSVGIASPYEQYF

clone size: few
J gene: TRBJ2-3
V gene: TRBV7-9
D gene: -
CDR3 DNA: TGTGCCAGCAGTGGGGTAGCAGATACGCAGTATTTT
CDR3 protein: CASSGVADTQYF

clone size: many
J gene: TRBJ2-7
V gene: TRBV4-1
D gene: -
CDR3 DNA: TGCGCCAGCAGCCAAGTGGGCAAGACCTACGAGCAGTACTTC
CDR3 protein: CASSQVGKTYEQYF

clone size: -
J gene: TRBJ1-2
V gene: TRBV10-3
D gene: -
CDR3 DNA: TGTGCCATCATATTCAACAGGCTCAACGGCTATGGCTACACCTTC
CDR3 protein: CAIIFNRLNGYGYTF

clone size: few
J gene: TRBJ2-3
V gene: TRBV5-1
D gene: -
CDR3 DNA: TGCGCCAGCAGCCTGGGGTCGGGCCCGAGTATTACACACACAGATACGCAGTATTTT
CDR3 protein: CASSLGSGPSITHTDTQYF

clone size: few
J gene: TRBJ2-3
V gene: TRBV27
D gene: -
CDR3 DNA: TGTGCCAGCAGCCTCAGACTGTTTAGCACAGATACGCAGTATTTT
CDR3 protein: CASSLRLFSTDTQYF

clone size: -
J gene: TRBJ2-1
V gene: TRBV28
D gene: TRBD2
CDR3 DNA: TGTGCCAGCAGTTCCCATAGCGGGAGTATGGATGAGCAGTTCTTC
CDR3 protein: CASSSHSGSMDEQFF

clone size: -
J gene: TRBJ2-7
V gene: TRBV15
D gene: -
CDR3 DNA: TGTGCCACCAGCAGAGGAACCACAGGGCCTGACGAGCAGTACTTC
CDR3 protein: CATSRGTTGPDEQYF

clone size: -
J gene: TRBJ1-2
V gene: TRBV6-6
D gene: -
CDR3 DNA: TGTGCCAGCAGTGCTTCGGGTCTCTGGACCGTGGGCTACACCTTC
CDR3 protein: CASSASGLWTVGYTF

clone size: -
J gene: TRBJ2-7
V gene: TRBV20-1
D gene: TRBD2
CDR3 DNA: TGCAGTGCTAGAATGCTAGCGGGAGTGTCGTACGAGCAGTACTTC
CDR3 protein: CSARMLAGVSYEQYF

clone size: -
J gene: TRBJ1-6
V gene: TRBV4-1
D gene: -
CDR3 DNA: TGCGCCAGCAGCCAGAAGGGATGGAGTTCACCCCTCCACTTT
CDR3 protein: CASSQKGWSSPLHF

clone size: -
J gene: TRBJ1-5
V gene: TRBV28
D gene: TRBD1
CDR3 DNA: TGTGCTAGCAGTTTGCGGAAAACAGGGGGCTATCAGCCCCAGCATTTT
CDR3 protein: CASSLRKTGGYQPQHF

clone size: -
J gene: TRBJ2-1
V gene: TRBV7-9
D gene: -
CDR3 DNA: TGTGCCAGCAGCTGGGATCGCTGGGAGCAGTTCTTC
CDR3 protein: CASSWDRWEQFF

clone size: -
J gene: TRBJ1-2
V gene: TRBV7-9
D gene: -
CDR3 DNA: TGTGCCAGCAGCAAGACAGAATTCAACTATGGCTACACCTTC
CDR3 protein: CASSKTEFNYGYTF

clone size: -
J gene: TRBJ2-1
V gene: TRBV25-1
D gene: TRBD2
CDR3 DNA: TGTGCCAGCAGTGAAGGCGCTAGCGGGAGTGGGTCCTACAATGAGCAGTTCTTC
CDR3 protein: CASSEGASGSGSYNEQFF

clone size: -
J gene: TRBJ1-5
V gene: TRBV6-1
D gene: -
CDR3 DNA: TGTGCCAGCAGTGTTGGGGTACCTTTGGGCAATCAGCCCCAGCATTTT
CDR3 protein: CASSVGVPLGNQPQHF

clone size: few
J gene: TRBJ2-7
V gene: TRBV11-2
D gene: TRBD2
CDR3 DNA: TGTGCCAGCAGTGTTTCTAGCGGACTCACCTACGAGCAGTACTTC
CDR3 protein: CASSVSSGLTYEQYF

clone size: -
J gene: TRBJ2-1
V gene: TRBV12-3/TRBV12-4
D gene: -
CDR3 DNA: TGTGCCAGCACCCCCAGGGGTATATCCTACAATGAGCAGTTCTTC
CDR3 protein: CASTPRGISYNEQFF

clone size: -
J gene: TRBJ1-2
V gene: TRBV18
D gene: -
CDR3 DNA: TGTGCCAGCTCACCACCTACAGGTTGGAGCTATGGCTACACCTTC
CDR3 protein: CASSPPTGWSYGYTF

clone size: many
J gene: TRBJ2-4
V gene: TRBV20-1
D gene: -
CDR3 DNA: TGCAGTGCTAGAGATTCAGGTCGGAATATAGGAGCCAAAAACATTCAGTACTTC
CDR3 protein: CSARDSGRNIGAKNIQYF

clone size: -
J gene: TRBJ2-1
V gene: TRBV20-1
D gene: TRBD2
CDR3 DNA: TGCAGTGCTAGGACTAGCGGGAGTTTTCTGGGGGATGAGCAGTTCTTC
CDR3 protein: CSARTSGSFLGDEQFF

clone size: -
J gene: TRBJ2-7
V gene: TRBV20-1
D gene: TRBD2
CDR3 DNA: TGCAGTTCCCAAGCTGGGACTAGCTACGAGCAGTACTTC
CDR3 protein: CSSQAGTSYEQYF

clone size: -
J gene: TRBJ2-1
V gene: TRBV5-1
D gene: -
CDR3 DNA: TGCGCCAGCAGCAAGTTACAGGGTTGGTCCTACAATGAGCAGTTCTTC
CDR3 protein: CASSKLQGWSYNEQFF

clone size: -
J gene: TRBJ1-5
V gene: TRBV20-1
D gene: -
CDR3 DNA: TGCAGTGCTAGAGGGCCGACAGAAATAGGGGAGCAGCCCCAGCATTTT
CDR3 protein: CSARGPTEIGEQPQHF

clone size: many
J gene: TRBJ1-2
V gene: TRBV9
D gene: -
CDR3 DNA: TGTGCCAGCAGCAATAACTATGGCTACACCTTC
CDR3 protein: CASSNNYGYTF

clone size: many
J gene: TRBJ1-2
V gene: TRBV12-3/TRBV12-4
D gene: -
CDR3 DNA: TGTGCCAGCAGTTTAGGGGAGAATCCTAACTATGGCTACACCTTC
CDR3 protein: CASSLGENPNYGYTF

clone size: -
J gene: TRBJ2-1
V gene: TRBV2
D gene: -
CDR3 DNA: TGTGCCATCGGACTACTCGGCGAGCAGTTCTTC
CDR3 protein: CAIGLLGEQFF

clone size: few
J gene: TRBJ2-3
V gene: TRBV15
D gene: -
CDR3 DNA: TGTGCCACCAGCAGGACCGGACGGTTTTATACAGATACGCAGTATTTT
CDR3 protein: CATSRTGRFYTDTQYF

clone size: -
J gene: TRBJ1-5
V gene: TRBV6-2/TRBV6-3
D gene: TRBD1
CDR3 DNA: TGTGCCAGCAGTTACTCGATCAGGACAGGACAGGGAGGCAATCAGCCCCAGCATTTT
CDR3 protein: CASSYSIRTGQGGNQPQHF

clone size: -
J gene: TRBJ1-5
V gene: TRBV7-8
D gene: TRBD1
CDR3 DNA: TGTGCCAGCAGCTTGGACAGGCTAAATTATAGCAATCAGCCCCAGCATTTT
CDR3 protein: CASSLDRLNYSNQPQHF

clone size: few
J gene: TRBJ1-1
V gene: TRBV20-1
D gene: -
CDR3 DNA: TGCAGTGCTACGACTGTGAACACTGAAGCTTTCTTT
CDR3 protein: CSATTVNTEAFF

clone size: -
J gene: TRBJ2-5
V gene: TRBV27
D gene: -
CDR3 DNA: TGTGCCGGCAGTGTAACAGGGAATGGTCAGGAGCAGTACTTC
CDR3 protein: CAGSVTGNGQEQYF

clone size: -
J gene: TRBJ2-3
V gene: TRBV30
D gene: TRBD1
CDR3 DNA: TGTGCCTGGAGTCCCGGGACAGGGGATCCAGATACGCAGTATTTT
CDR3 protein: CAWSPGTGDPDTQYF

clone size: -
J gene: TRBJ1-1
V gene: TRBV20-1
D gene: -
CDR3 DNA: TGCAGTGCCCGGGGGGAAGCTCTAGTAAACACTGAAGCTTTCTTT
CDR3 protein: CSARGEALVNTEAFF

clone size: -
J gene: TRBJ2-3
V gene: TRBV28
D gene: -
CDR3 DNA: TGTGCCAGCAGTTCGGCAGGCCTCTCTCACACAGATACGCAGTATTTT
CDR3 protein: CASSSAGLSHTDTQYF

clone size: -
J gene: TRBJ1-2
V gene: TRBV5-1
D gene: -
CDR3 DNA: TGCGCCGGCAGCAGTGACAGCAGCTCTGCCTATGGCTACACCTTC
CDR3 protein: CAGSSDSSSAYGYTF

clone size: -
J gene: TRBJ1-2
V gene: TRBV12-3/TRBV12-4
D gene: -
CDR3 DNA: TGTGCCAGCAGTGCGGGAGGAATCCGAGGCTACACCTTC
CDR3 protein: CASSAGGIRGYTF

clone size: -
J gene: TRBJ1-5
V gene: TRBV6-1
D gene: TRBD1
CDR3 DNA: TGTGCCAGCAGTCTTACAGGGGAATTAAGTCAGCCCCAGCATTTT
CDR3 protein: CASSLTGELSQPQHF

clone size: few
J gene: TRBJ2-3
V gene: TRBV20-1
D gene: -
CDR3 DNA: TGCAGTGCTTCCCTGGGTAGCGGCCTAAGGAGGGATACGCAGTATTTT
CDR3 protein: CSASLGSGLRRDTQYF

clone size: few
J gene: TRBJ1-1
V gene: TRBV20-1
D gene: -
CDR3 DNA: TGCAGTGCTACCGCGAGCGCTATGAACACTGAAGCTTTCTTT
CDR3 protein: CSATASAMNTEAFF

clone size: -
J gene: TRBJ2-1
V gene: TRBV20-1
D gene: -
CDR3 DNA: TGCAGTGCTAGCACGGGACTGGGGACGAATGAGCAGTTCTTC
CDR3 protein: CSASTGLGTNEQFF

clone size: -
J gene: TRBJ2-5
V gene: TRBV5-5
D gene: TRBD1
CDR3 DNA: TGTGCCTGCAGCTTGTCTCTCACAGGGGCTGGAGAGACCCAGTACTTC
CDR3 protein: CACSLSLTGAGETQYF

clone size: few
J gene: TRBJ2-6
V gene: TRBV7-9
D gene: -
CDR3 DNA: TGTGCCAGCAGCTCGAGGAGCAGGGTATCGGGGGCCAACGTCCTGACTTTC
CDR3 protein: CASSSRSRVSGANVLTF